This TCR beta chain was obtained from a study of naive and memory T cell subsets. General study findings and limits: A few larger clonotypes appeared in naive repertoires, especially CD8, possibly memory cells re-expressing CD45RA. TCR counts from RNA may reflect activation-linked expression changes.

There are 15 residues in the CDR3. V shed 4 bases and J shed 2 bases, with 15 bases lying between them. Cells stained for CD3, CD4, CD8, CD45RA, CD27 and viability were sorted into four CD45RA/CD27 subsets. Two oligonucleotides, mixed equimolar, formed the beta constant-region primer covering TRBC1 and TRBC2. The ligated cDNA underwent four PCR rounds using SP2 and nested alpha and beta constant-region primers. Ligation attached a single-stranded oligonucleotide with a 12-nucleotide UMI and the SP2 primer to the cDNA 3' end. One entry per CDR3 protein results from TCRdb running MiXCR on the UMI-ligation and nested PCR reads. The sample lists 150,000 or so distinct CDR3 sequences, roughly 20% seen once, with 0.085% to 0.11% in the top ten. Only a few counts were recorded for this clonotype. Its target is not known.

The chain links TRBV12-3 or TRBV12-4 to TRBJ2-7; D possibly matches TRBD1 or TRBD2 (6 bases each). This receptor was taken from a human donor in good health. Sequences were obtained from naive CD4+ T cells from blood. As DNA, the CDR3 is TGTGCCAGCAGTTCGGAGGGGGGAGCCCCCTACGAGCAGTACTTC. The encoded protein is CASSSEGGAPYEQYF.